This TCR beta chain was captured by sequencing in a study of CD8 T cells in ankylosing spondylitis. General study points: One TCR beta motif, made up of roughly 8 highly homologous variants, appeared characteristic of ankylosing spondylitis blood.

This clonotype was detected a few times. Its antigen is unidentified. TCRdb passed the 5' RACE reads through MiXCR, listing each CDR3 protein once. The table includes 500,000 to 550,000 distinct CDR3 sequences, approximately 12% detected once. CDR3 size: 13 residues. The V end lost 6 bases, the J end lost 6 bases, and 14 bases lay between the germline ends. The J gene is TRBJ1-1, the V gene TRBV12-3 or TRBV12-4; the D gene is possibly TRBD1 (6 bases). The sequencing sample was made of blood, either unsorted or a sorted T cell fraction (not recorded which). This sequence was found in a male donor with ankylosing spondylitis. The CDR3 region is CASRRPGAAEAFF. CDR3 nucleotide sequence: TGTGCCAGCAGGCGTCCAGGGGCCGCTGAAGCTTTCTTT.